This T cell receptor beta chain was obtained from a study of T cells in narcolepsy. Points from the study as a whole: Healthy controls reportedly lacked the autoreactive clonotypes serially found in patients' blood.

Data came from immunoSEQ multiplex PCR; TCRdb stores just in-frame clones and leaves some out. The sample lists about 35,000 clones, about 90% seen once, with 0.8% to 0.95% in the top ten. The CDR3 consists of 12 residues. V was cut by 5 bases and J by 0 bases, with 3 bases left in between. In germline, CDR1 is SGHTA, CDR2 FQGNSA. To note about this clone: Its antigen is not identified. At the DNA level, this CDR3 is encoded by other sequences in the same sample as well.

The specimen was CD45RA- memory CD4+ T cells from PBMCs. The sequence was obtained from a human donor with narcolepsy. This chain joins TRBV7-2 and TRBJ2-3; D gene ambiguous. The CDR3 reads CASSLSTDTQYF. The CDR3 nucleotides read TGTGCCAGCAGCCTAAGCACAGATACGCAGTATTTT.